The present entry profiles one T cell receptor beta chain with its context. The antigen remains undetermined. Germline-derived CDR1 and CDR2 are SGHKS and YYEKEE (reference sequence). The CDR3 runs to 13 residues. Trimming shortened V by 4 bases and J by 2 bases, and 8 bases separated the two germline ends. These data originate in a study of shared clonotypes between healthy human individuals. General observations from the study: Generation probabilities of non-shared clonotypes were lower (relative to those shared by all four donors).

For sorted subsets, 150 to 200 ng DNA per replicate equaled 30,000 or so T cell genomes. This table comes from immunoSEQ multiplex PCR, and its TCRdb copy is limited to in-frame clones, with some not included. There are about 330,000 clones in the sample; approximately 74% occur only once, and 10% to 13% lies in the top ten. Source material: memory CD4+ T cells sorted from blood. As for subset: CD45RA-negative fraction. The sequence was collected from a man younger than 45 in good health. J is TRBJ2-3 and V is TRBV5-5; a weak D match, TRBD2 (6 bases). CDR3 DNA: TGTGCCAGCAGCGCGGGGTTCACAGATACGCAGTATTTT. This encodes CASSAGFTDTQYF.